The rows below give T cell receptor beta chains drawn from one sample of a study of cytomegalovirus exposure and HLA in healthy donors. Produced via immunoSEQ multiplex PCR; TCRdb's table is partial and in-frame only. The table has about 160,000 clones, roughly four fifths seen once. Sequencing input: PBMCs. The source of these receptors is a girl aged 2 to 10 in good health and CMV-seropositive. Both conserved end residues are part of each CDR3. Fields, in order: D gene, J gene, clone size, V gene, CDR3 protein, CDR3 DNA. A D gene is named only where the DNA matches it firmly. Not all rows give a size; the values are once, few, many and, for expanded clones, a class.

.,TRBJ1-2,.,TRBV4-2,CASSQENTNYGYTF,TGTGCCAGCAGCCAAGAGAACACCAACTATGGCTACACCTTC
.,TRBJ1-2,.,TRBV6-6,CASSQEGYGYTF,TGTGCCAGCAGCCAGGAGGGCTATGGCTACACCTTC
.,TRBJ1-5,.,TRBV29-1,CSVGQGSDQPQHF,TGCAGCGTAGGTCAGGGTTCGGATCAGCCCCAGCATTTT
.,TRBJ2-3,.,TRBV27,CASSLAGRDTDTQYF,TGTGCCAGCAGTTTGGCGGGAAGGGACACAGATACGCAGTATTTT
TRBD1,TRBJ2-5,.,TRBV29-1,CSVDRTGGGETQYF,TGCAGCGTTGACAGGACAGGGGGGGGAGAGACCCAGTACTTC
.,TRBJ2-7,few,TRBV5-3,CARSLAGQSSYEQYF,TGTGCCAGAAGCTTGGCTGGGCAGAGCTCCTACGAGCAGTACTTC
.,TRBJ1-1,.,TRBV30,CAWGDKLTEAFF,TGTGCCTGGGGGGACAAGTTGACTGAAGCTTTCTTT
TRBD1,TRBJ1-2,.,TRBV9,CASSVRQGNYGYTF,TGTGCCAGCAGCGTACGACAGGGGAATTATGGCTACACCTTC
.,TRBJ1-5,.,TRBV28,CASRSLDRKNQPQHF,TGTGCCAGCAGATCCTTGGACAGAAAAAATCAGCCCCAGCATTTT
.,TRBJ2-3,.,TRBV19,CASSMDGGGWLTDTQYF,TGTGCCAGTAGTATGGATGGGGGCGGTTGGCTCACAGATACGCAGTATTTT
TRBD2,TRBJ2-5,once,TRBV30,CAWNRILAVKETQYF,TGTGCCTGGAATCGGATACTAGCGGTTAAAGAGACCCAGTACTTC
TRBD2,TRBJ2-3,.,TRBV19,CASSMTSGITDTQYF,TGTGCCAGTAGTATGACTAGCGGGATCACAGATACGCAGTATTTT
.,TRBJ2-5,.,TRBV7-3,CASSLLPGPGAQYF,TGTGCCAGCAGCTTATTGCCGGGACCAGGGGCCCAGTACTTC
TRBD2,TRBJ2-3,.,TRBV5-4,CASSLKLAGVDTQYF,TGTGCCAGCAGCTTAAAACTAGCGGGTGTAGATACGCAGTATTTT
.,TRBJ1-6,.,TRBV2,CASSLPSSYNSPLHF,TGTGCCAGCAGTTTGCCCAGCTCCTATAATTCACCCCTCCACTTT
.,TRBJ2-2,.,TRBV19,CASSIQASLTANTGELFF,TGTGCCAGTAGTATCCAGGCCAGCCTAACCGCGAACACCGGGGAGCTGTTTTTT
TRBD1,TRBJ1-4,.,TRBV18,CASSPLGQSNEKLFF,TGTGCCAGCTCACCACTGGGACAGTCTAATGAAAAACTGTTTTTT
TRBD2,TRBJ2-1,.,TRBV30,CAWSEGLAVGDNEQFF,TGTGCCTGGAGTGAGGGACTAGCGGTCGGGGACAATGAGCAGTTCTTC
.,TRBJ1-2,.,TRBV18,CASSFRKEKVGGYTF,TGTGCCAGCTCATTCAGGAAGGAAAAGGTTGGTGGCTACACCTTC
.,TRBJ2-7,.,TRBV10-1,CASISATYEQYF,TGCGCCAGCATCTCAGCGACCTACGAGCAGTACTTC
TRBD2,TRBJ2-3,.,TRBV6-4,CASSDSGTSDTDTQYF,TGTGCCAGCAGTGACTCGGGGACTAGCGACACAGATACGCAGTATTTT
TRBD2,TRBJ2-3,.,TRBV13,CASSFDGREGDTQYF,TGTGCCAGCAGCTTCGACGGGAGGGAAGGAGATACGCAGTATTTT
TRBD2,TRBJ2-7,.,TRBV2,CANSDLRTSGPGSGQYF,TGTGCCAACAGTGACCTAAGGACTAGCGGCCCCGGCTCTGGGCAGTACTTC
TRBD1,TRBJ2-5,.,TRBV2,CASIGQGGETQYF,TGTGCCAGCATTGGACAGGGTGGAGAGACCCAGTACTTC
.,TRBJ2-7,.,TRBV7-6,CASSEPGPYEQYF,TGTGCCAGCAGCGAACCGGGTCCCTACGAGCAGTACTTC
.,TRBJ2-6,.,TRBV9,CASRKQGHGANVLTF,TGTGCCAGCAGGAAACAGGGCCATGGGGCCAACGTCCTGACTTTC
.,TRBJ2-7,.,TRBV7-6,CASSLSDGTGSYEQYF,TGTGCCAGCAGCTTATCGGACGGGACTGGATCCTACGAGCAGTACTTC
.,TRBJ2-5,once,TRBV15,CASSDRAGRETQYF,TGTGCCTCCTCGGACAGAGCGGGACGGGAGACCCAGTACTTC
TRBD1,TRBJ2-4,.,TRBV4-1,CASSQTGAIQYF,TGCGCCAGCAGCCAGACAGGGGCCATTCAGTACTTC
TRBD1,TRBJ1-1,.,TRBV6-1,CASRDWTGMNTEAFF,TGTGCCAGCAGGGATTGGACAGGCATGAACACTGAAGCTTTCTTT
TRBD2,TRBJ2-2,few,TRBV7-8,CATPAGEDGELFF,TGTGCCACCCCAGCGGGAGAGGACGGGGAGCTGTTTTTT
.,TRBJ2-3,.,TRBV11-2,CASSLVWGGGPDTQYF,TGTGCCAGCAGCTTAGTTTGGGGGGGCGGCCCAGATACGCAGTATTTT
TRBD2,TRBJ2-1,few,TRBV5-1,CASSLVGGGEQFF,TGCGCCAGCAGCTTGGTCGGCGGGGGGGAGCAGTTCTTC
.,TRBJ2-1,.,TRBV30,CAWSPRANEQFF,TGTGCCTGGAGCCCCAGAGCGAATGAGCAGTTCTTC
.,TRBJ2-1,.,TRBV9,CASSVAGENEQFF,TGTGCCAGCAGCGTGGCAGGGGAGAATGAGCAGTTCTTC
.,TRBJ2-4,.,TRBV4-1,CASSQVWAVRAKNIQYF,TGCGCCAGCAGCCAAGTTTGGGCAGTGAGAGCCAAAAACATTCAGTACTTC
TRBD1,TRBJ1-2,once,TRBV6-6,CASSSQGDYYGYTF,TGTGCCAGCAGTTCACAGGGGGATTACTATGGCTACACCTTC
.,TRBJ2-7,.,TRBV4-2,CASSSRQDAYEQYF,TGTGCCAGCAGCTCCCGACAGGATGCCTACGAGCAGTACTTC
.,TRBJ2-7,.,TRBV5-1,CASSLEGTGYEQYF,TGCGCCAGCAGCTTGGAGGGGACTGGCTACGAGCAGTACTTC
TRBD2,TRBJ2-7,.,TRBV7-2,CAGSPSGRAGYEQYF,TGTGCCGGATCTCCTAGCGGGAGGGCCGGTTACGAGCAGTACTTC
TRBD1,TRBJ1-1,.,TRBV28,CASSSRQGENTEAFF,TGTGCCAGCAGTTCACGACAGGGTGAGAACACTGAAGCTTTCTTT
.,TRBJ2-7,few,TRBV30,CALQLRVSYEQYF,TGTGCCCTCCAATTACGAGTAAGCTACGAGCAGTACTTC
TRBD2,TRBJ2-7,.,TRBV4-2,CASSQVGLAGGSEQYF,TGTGCCAGCAGCCAAGTGGGACTAGCGGGAGGAAGCGAGCAGTACTTC
.,TRBJ2-5,.,TRBV4-1,CASSLGPGKGTQYF,TGCGCCAGCAGCCTAGGACCGGGGAAAGGGACCCAGTACTTC
TRBD2,TRBJ2-1,few,TRBV27,CASSLSALAGGDEQFF,TGTGCCAGCAGTTTATCGGCGTTAGCGGGAGGCGATGAGCAGTTCTTC
TRBD1,TRBJ1-5,.,TRBV30,CAWSTEGTGGNQPQHF,TGTGCCTGGAGTACAGAGGGGACAGGGGGCAATCAGCCCCAGCATTTT
.,TRBJ2-1,.,TRBV2,CASIGRTSYNEQFF,TGTGCCAGCATTGGGCGGACATCCTACAATGAGCAGTTCTTC